This record looks at one T cell receptor (beta chain) sequence and its context. This clonotype was observed at least ten times. The specificity of this receptor is unknown. No much larger clone exists at a distance of one base, and base qualities are not known. The time point label, read with the paper, signifies: patch test 1, 2 weeks after DPC sensitization. The label giving this sample's treatment or condition can be read as: therapeutic diphenylcyclopropenone sensitization with weekly scalp DPC. At every patch-test visit, the blood draw took place before the patch test was put on. Patients were considered eligible if aged 18 to 70, diagnosed with alopecia and deemed suitable for DPC therapy, and patients were excluded if pregnant. Total RNA was extracted from unfractionated whole blood that had been collected in Tempus Blood RNA tubes. The library was made by RACE. These reads were obtained on a NextSeq 500. Library preparation attached unique molecular identifiers to individual cDNA molecules for quantitative, reproducible TCR counting. Both TCR alpha and TCR beta chains were sequenced from each blood RNA sample. Under the source paper's analysis protocol: The median number of TCRs per sample was 95,638, ranging from about 23,224 to 690,600. V, J and CDR3 annotation of the TCR reads was performed with the Decombinator software suite. Every sample was subsampled to the same number of TCRs (28,000) for the PS versus PT1 abundance plots. Expanded TCRs were defined as absent before sensitization and observed at least eight times at the 2-week time point. The raw public data were reprocessed by TCRdb itself: fastp quality trimming at Q25, MiXCR clonotype calling, in-frame beta chains only. For every CDR3 protein sequence, its rows merge into one entry that carries the most common genes and DNA. In this record, the V and J calls reflect TCRdb's handling and not the investigators' own analysis. The sample contains 65,000 to 85,000 distinct CDR3 sequences, approximately 12% of them found a single time. Jointly, the top ten make up around 3.2% of the sample.

The data belong to a study of human T cells and chemical hapten exposure (dated by TCRdb to the early 2020s). About the investigation overall: For sensitization, 2% DPC in acetone was applied to a 2 cm by 2 cm area of upper inner arm skin. Weekly therapeutic DPC doses were additionally applied to the scalp of patients throughout the roughly 22-week study period. Patch tests used Finn chambers with 0.01% DPC on the upper back, scored after 6 days by International Contact Dermatitis Research Group standards. Alopecia areata with under or over 50% scalp involvement, alopecia totalis and alopecia universalis were represented in the patient cohort, which was mostly female. The libraries were sequenced as a pool, and the TCR yield per sample differed mostly because of small variations in library volumes within the pool. This study followed changes in the peripheral blood TCR repertoire in vivo during primary and secondary sensitization of alopecia patients to the hapten diphenylcyclopropenone (DPC). Blood samples were taken from patients before sensitization (week 0) and at 2, 6 and about 24 weeks after DPC sensitization. Blood for TCR sequencing was provided by twenty-nine alopecia patients at one to four time points (pre-sensitization, 2, 6 and 24 weeks).

The research as a whole found: DPC sensitization did not change how many TCRs were above 1 in 1000 frequency, and no evidence was found of alterations in global repertoire structure. Compared with pre-sensitization or healthy control sets, expanded TCRs formed significantly more large CDR3 similarity clusters, which is consistent with antigen-driven responses. After repeated subsampling, the strength of the expansion versus patch-test correlation and the threshold at which it became significant changed. Because every patient had alopecia, a presumed autoimmune disease, the patients' immune response might differ from that of healthy individuals. The number of PT1 expanded TCRs positively correlated with patch test score, significant at thresholds 8, 16 and 32 but not 4.

Germline trimming amounts to 6 bases on V and 5 bases on J, with 17 as the count of junction bases outside the gene matches. According to the germline V gene, CDR1 reads SQVTM and CDR2 reads ANQGSEA. The CDR3 spans 18 residues, from the cysteine through the phenylalanine. The kept DNA is CDR3 alone, 54 bases in frame from the first base. The source is a woman aged 60-75 years with alopecia areata. Some clones in this sample may be carry-over from other donors' samples. The sequenced sample was whole blood, obtained in connection with sensitization to the hapten diphenylcyclopropenone (DPC). This chain is built from TRBV29-1 and TRBJ2-2; TRBD2 aligns with 11 central bases. The DNA reads as follows: TGCAGCGTGCTGACTAGCGGGGACGCCCCGGTCTCAACCGGGGAGCTGTTTTTT. It translates to CSVLTSGDAPVSTGELFF.